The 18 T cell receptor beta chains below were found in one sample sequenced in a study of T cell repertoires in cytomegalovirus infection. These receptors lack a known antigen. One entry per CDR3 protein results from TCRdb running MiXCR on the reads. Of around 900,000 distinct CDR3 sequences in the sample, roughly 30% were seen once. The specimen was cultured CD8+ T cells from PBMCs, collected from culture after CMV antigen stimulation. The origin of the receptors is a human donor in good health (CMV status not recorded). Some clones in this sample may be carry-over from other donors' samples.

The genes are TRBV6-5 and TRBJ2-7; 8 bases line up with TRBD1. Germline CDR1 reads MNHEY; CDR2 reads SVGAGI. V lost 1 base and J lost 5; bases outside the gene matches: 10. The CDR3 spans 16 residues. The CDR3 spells CASSYFPKTGVDEQYF. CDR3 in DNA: TGTGCCAGCAGTTACTTCCCTAAGACAGGGGTCGACGAGCAGTACTTC.

CDR3 coding DNA: TGTGCCAGCAGCCAAGCCGGGACTCGAGTGTTCTTC. It specifies CASSQAGTRVFF. J is TRBJ2-1 and V is TRBV4-2; tentative D call: TRBD2 (6 bases). From germline, CDR1 is LGHNA and CDR2 YNFKEQ. Trimming pared 1 base from V and 15 bases from J, leaving 13 bases between. This CDR3 comprises 12 residues.

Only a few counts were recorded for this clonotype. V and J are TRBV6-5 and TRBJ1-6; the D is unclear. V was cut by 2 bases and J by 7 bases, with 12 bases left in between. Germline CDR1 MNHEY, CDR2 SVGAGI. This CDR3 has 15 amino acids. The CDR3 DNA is TGTGCCAGCAGTTACATTGGGCAGTCGAATTCACCCCTCCACTTT. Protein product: CASSYIGQSNSPLHF.

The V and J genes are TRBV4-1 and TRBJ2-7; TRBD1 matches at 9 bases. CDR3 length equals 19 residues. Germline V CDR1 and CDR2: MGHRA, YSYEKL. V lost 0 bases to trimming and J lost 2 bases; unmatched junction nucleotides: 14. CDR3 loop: CASSQDIGTGFVIAYEQYF. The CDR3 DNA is TGCGCCAGCAGCCAAGATATAGGGACAGGGTTTGTAATTGCCTACGAGCAGTACTTC.

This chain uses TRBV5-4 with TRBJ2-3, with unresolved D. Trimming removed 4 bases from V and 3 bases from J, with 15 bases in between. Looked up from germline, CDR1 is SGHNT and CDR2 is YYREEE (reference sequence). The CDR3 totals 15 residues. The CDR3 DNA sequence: TGTGCCAGCAGCCCTAGATTCCTCGGGACAGATACGCAGTATTTT. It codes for CASSPRFLGTDTQYF.

This CDR3 is CASSFLLASQETQYF. CDR3 DNA: TGTGCCAGCAGCTTCTTACTAGCATCCCAAGAGACCCAGTACTTC. V is TRBV7-6 and J is TRBJ2-5; D is perhaps TRBD2 (6 bases). Between the trimmed V and J ends, which lost 3 bases and 1 base, there was a span of 12 bases. The CDR3 spans 15 residues. CDR1 SGHVS and CDR2 FNYEAQ come from the germline V gene.

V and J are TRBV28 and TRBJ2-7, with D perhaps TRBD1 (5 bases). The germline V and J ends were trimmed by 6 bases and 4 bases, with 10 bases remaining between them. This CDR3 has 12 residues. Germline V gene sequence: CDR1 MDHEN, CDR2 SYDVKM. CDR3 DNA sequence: TGTGCCAGCAGCATAGCAGGGTACGAGCAGTACTTC. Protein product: CASSIAGYEQYF.

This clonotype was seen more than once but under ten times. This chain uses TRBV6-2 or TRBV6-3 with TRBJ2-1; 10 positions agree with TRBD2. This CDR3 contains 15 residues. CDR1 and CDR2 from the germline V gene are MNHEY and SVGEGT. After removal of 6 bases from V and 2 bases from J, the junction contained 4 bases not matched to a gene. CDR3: CASRVSGGPYNEQFF. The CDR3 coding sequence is TGTGCCAGCAGGGTTAGCGGGGGGCCCTACAATGAGCAGTTCTTC.

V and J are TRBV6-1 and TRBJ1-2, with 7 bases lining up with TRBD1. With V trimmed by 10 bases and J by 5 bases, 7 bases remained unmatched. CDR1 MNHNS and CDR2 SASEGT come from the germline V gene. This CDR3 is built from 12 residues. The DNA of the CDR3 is TGTGCCAACAACAGGGGAGGGTATGGCTACACCTTC. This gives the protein CANNRGGYGYTF.

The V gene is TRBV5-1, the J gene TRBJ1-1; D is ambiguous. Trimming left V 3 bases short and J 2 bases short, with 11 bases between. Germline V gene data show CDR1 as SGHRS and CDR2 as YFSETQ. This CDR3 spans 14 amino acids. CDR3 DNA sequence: TGCGCCAGCAGCTACCTGACAAATAACACTGAAGCTTTCTTT. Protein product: CASSYLTNNTEAFF. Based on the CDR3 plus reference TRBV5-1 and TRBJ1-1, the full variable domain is KAGVTQTPRYLIKTRGQQVTLSCSPISGHRSVSWYQQTPGQGLQFLFEYFSETQRNKGNFPGRFSGRQFSNSRSEMNVSTLELGDSALYLCASSYLTNNTEAFFGQGTRLTVV.

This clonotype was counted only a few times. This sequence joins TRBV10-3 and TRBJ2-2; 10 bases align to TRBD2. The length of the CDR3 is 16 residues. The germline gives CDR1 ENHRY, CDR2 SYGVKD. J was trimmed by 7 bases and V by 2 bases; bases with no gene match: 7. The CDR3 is CAISEKRGGPGGELFF. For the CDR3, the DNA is TGTGCCATCAGTGAGAAGCGGGGGGGCCCCGGCGGGGAGCTGTTTTTT.

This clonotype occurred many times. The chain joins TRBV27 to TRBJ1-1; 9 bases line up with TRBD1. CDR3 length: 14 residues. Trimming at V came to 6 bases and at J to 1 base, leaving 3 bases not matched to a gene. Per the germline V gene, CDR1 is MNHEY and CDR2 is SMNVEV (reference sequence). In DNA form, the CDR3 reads TGTGCCAGCAGCCTGACAGGGGGGAACACTGAAGCTTTCTTT. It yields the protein CASSLTGGNTEAFF.

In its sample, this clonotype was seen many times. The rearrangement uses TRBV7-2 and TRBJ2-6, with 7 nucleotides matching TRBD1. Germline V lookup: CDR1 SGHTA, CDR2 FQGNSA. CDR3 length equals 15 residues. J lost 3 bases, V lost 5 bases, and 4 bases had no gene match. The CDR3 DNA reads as TGTGCCAGCAGCCCCCGACAGGGTGGGGCCAACGTCCTGACTTTC. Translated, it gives CASSPRQGGANVLTF.

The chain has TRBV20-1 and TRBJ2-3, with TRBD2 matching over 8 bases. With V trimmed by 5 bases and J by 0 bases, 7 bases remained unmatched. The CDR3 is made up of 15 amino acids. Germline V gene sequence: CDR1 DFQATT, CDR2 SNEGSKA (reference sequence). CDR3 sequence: CSAFISGASTDTQYF. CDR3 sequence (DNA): TGCAGTGCTTTCATTAGCGGGGCGAGCACAGATACGCAGTATTTT.

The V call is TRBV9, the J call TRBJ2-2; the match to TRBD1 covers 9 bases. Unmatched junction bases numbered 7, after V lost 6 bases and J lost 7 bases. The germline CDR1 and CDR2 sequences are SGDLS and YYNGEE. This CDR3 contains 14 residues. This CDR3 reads CASTGTGGYGELFF. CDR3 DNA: TGTGCCAGCACCGGCACAGGGGGCTACGGGGAGCTGTTTTTT.

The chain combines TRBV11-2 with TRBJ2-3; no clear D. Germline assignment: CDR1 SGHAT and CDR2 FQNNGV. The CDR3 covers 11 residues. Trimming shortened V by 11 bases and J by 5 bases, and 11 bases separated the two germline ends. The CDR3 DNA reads TGTGCCTCCCAGACGGGAGATACGCAGTATTTT. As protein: CASQTGDTQYF.

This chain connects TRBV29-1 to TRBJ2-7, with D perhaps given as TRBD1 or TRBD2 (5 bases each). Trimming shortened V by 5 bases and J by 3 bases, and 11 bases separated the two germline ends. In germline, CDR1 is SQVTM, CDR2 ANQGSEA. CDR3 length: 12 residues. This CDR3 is CSVKGRNYEQYF. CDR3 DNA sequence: TGCAGCGTTAAGGGACGCAACTACGAGCAGTACTTC.

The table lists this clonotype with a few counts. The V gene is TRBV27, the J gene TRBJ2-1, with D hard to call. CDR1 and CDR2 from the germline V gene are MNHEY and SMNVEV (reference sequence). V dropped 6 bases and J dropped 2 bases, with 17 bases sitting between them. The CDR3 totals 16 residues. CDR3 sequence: CASSLTSLAPYNEQFF. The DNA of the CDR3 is TGTGCCAGCAGCTTAACATCATTGGCGCCCTACAATGAGCAGTTCTTC.